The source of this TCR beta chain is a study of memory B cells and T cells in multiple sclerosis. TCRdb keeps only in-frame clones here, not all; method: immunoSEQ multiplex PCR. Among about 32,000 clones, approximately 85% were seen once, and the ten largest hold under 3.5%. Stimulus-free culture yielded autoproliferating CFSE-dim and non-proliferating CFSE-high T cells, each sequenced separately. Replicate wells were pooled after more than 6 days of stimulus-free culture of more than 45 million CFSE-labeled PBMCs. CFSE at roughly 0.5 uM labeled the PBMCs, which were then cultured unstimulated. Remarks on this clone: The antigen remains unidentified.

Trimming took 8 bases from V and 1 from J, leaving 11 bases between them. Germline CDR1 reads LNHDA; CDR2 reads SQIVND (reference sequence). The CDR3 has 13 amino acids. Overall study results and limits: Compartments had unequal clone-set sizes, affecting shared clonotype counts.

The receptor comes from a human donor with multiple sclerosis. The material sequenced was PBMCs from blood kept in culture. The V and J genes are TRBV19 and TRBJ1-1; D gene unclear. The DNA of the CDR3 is TGTGCCAGTCGGAGGATAGGGAACACTGAAGCTTTCTTT. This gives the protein CASRRIGNTEAFF. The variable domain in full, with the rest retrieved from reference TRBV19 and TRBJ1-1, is DGGITQSPKYLFRKEGQNVTLSCEQNLNHDAMYWYRQDPGQGLRLIYYSQIVNDFQKGDIAEGYSVSREKKESFPLTVTSAQKNPTAFYLCASRRIGNTEAFFGQGTRLTVV.